This T cell receptor (beta chain) was documented in a study of control samples from healthy donors and cancer patients. Germline values: CDR1 MNHEY, CDR2 SVGAGI. The CDR3 length is 12 residues. The V end was cut by 8 bases, the J end by 6 bases, with 10 bases between. TCRdb's table, derived via immunoSEQ multiplex PCR, lists solely in-frame clones and lacks some. This table has 120,000 to 150,000 clones, approximately 91% appearing once. The TCR comes from a young man in good health. What was sequenced was blood. The J gene is TRBJ2-2, the V gene TRBV6-5; no reliable D call. DNA of the CDR3: TGTGCCAGCCTCCAGTTGTCCGGGGAGCTGTTTTTT. Its translation is CASLQLSGELFF.